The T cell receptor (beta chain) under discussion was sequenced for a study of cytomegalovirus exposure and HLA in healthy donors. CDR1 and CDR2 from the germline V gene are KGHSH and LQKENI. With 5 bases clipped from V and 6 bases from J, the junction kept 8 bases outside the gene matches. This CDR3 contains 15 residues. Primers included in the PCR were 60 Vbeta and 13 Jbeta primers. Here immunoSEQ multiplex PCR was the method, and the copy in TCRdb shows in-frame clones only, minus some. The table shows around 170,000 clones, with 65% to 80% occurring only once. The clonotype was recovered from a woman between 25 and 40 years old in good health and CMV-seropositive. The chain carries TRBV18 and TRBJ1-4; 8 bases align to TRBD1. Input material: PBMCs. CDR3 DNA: TGTGCCAGCTCAGGGCCCGACAGGGGCGATGAAAAACTGTTTTTT. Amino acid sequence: CASSGPDRGDEKLFF.